These 2 T cell receptor beta chains share one sample of origin, sequenced in a study of regulatory T cells in long-lasting Graves disease. Building of the TCR beta libraries involved iRepertoire HTBI primers and Arm-PCR of CDR3 regions. MiXCR, run by TCRdb on the multiplex PCR reads, gives a single entry per CDR3 protein. The data contain about 460,000 distinct CDR3 sequences, approximately 22% of them seen just once; the ten biggest clones take up about an eighth. Time point of the sample: persistent/refractory GD, antithyroid drugs over 5 years with positive TRAb. Researchers made the TCR library from RNA that was extracted from PBMCs. The specimen was peripheral blood mononuclear cells (PBMCs), collected when the disease was refractory, from a patient treated with antithyroid drugs. The receptor source for this set is a female donor with Graves disease.

As to this clonotype: A much larger clonotype is one base distant, so this may be a read error. The chain is built from TRBV6-9 and TRBJ2-5; D unresolved. V shed 3 bases and J shed 5 bases, with 10 bases lying between them. Germline V gene lookup returns CDR1 MNHGY and CDR2 SVAAGI. The CDR3 is made up of 13 amino acids. Written as DNA, the CDR3 is TGTGCCAGCAGTTACTACCCGACGGAGACCCAGTACTTC. Translating gives CASSYYPTETQYF.

In its sample, this clonotype was seen a few times. The chain links TRBV7-3 to TRBJ2-7; perhaps TRBD2 as D (6 bases). The CDR3 has 14 amino acids. Germline lookup yields CDR1 SGHTA and CDR2 FQGTGA. V dropped 2 bases and J dropped 5 bases, with 13 bases sitting between them. CDR3 nucleotide sequence: TGTGCCAGCAGCTTATACGGGAGACGCGACGAGCAGTACTTC. Protein product: CASSLYGRRDEQYF.